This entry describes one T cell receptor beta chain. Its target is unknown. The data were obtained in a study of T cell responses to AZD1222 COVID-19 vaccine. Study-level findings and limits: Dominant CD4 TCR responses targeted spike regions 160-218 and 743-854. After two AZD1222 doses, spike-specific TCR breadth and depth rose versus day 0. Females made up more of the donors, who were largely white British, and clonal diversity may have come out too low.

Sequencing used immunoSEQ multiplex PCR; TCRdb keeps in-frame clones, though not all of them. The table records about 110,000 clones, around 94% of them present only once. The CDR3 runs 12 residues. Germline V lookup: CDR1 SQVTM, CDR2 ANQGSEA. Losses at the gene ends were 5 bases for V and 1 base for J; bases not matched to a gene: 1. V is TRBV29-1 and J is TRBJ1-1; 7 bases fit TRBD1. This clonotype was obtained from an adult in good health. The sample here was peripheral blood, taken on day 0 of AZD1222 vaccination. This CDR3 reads CSVWDRNTEAFF. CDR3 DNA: TGCAGCGTTTGGGACAGGAACACTGAAGCTTTCTTT.